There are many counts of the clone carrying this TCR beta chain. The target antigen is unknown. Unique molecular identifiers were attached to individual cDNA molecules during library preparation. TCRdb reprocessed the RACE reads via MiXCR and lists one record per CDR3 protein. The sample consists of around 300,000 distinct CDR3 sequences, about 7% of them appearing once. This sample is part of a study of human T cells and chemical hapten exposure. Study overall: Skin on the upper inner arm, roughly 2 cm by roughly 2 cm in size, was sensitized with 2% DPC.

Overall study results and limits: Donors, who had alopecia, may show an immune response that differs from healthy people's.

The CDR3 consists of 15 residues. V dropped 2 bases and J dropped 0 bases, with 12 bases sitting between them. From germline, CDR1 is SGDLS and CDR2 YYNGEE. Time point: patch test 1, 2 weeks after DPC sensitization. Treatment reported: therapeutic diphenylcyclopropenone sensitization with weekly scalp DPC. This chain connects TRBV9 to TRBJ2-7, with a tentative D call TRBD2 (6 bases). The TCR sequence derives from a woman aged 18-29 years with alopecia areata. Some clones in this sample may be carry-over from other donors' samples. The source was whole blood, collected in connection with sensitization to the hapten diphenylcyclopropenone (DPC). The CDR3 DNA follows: TGTGCCAGCAGCGTGGGACTCGACAGCTCCTACGAGCAGTACTTC. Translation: CASSVGLDSSYEQYF.